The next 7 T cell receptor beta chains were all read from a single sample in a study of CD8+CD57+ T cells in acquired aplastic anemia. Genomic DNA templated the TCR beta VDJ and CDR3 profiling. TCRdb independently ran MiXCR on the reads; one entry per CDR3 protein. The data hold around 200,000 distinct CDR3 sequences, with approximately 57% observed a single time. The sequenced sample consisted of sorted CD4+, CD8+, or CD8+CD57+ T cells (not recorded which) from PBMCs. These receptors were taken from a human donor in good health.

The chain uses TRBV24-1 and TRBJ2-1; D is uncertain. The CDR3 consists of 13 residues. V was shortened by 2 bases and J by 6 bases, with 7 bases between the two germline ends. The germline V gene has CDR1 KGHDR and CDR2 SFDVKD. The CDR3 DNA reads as TGTGCCACCAGTGATTGGACCCGCAATGAGCAGTTCTTC. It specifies CATSDWTRNEQFF.

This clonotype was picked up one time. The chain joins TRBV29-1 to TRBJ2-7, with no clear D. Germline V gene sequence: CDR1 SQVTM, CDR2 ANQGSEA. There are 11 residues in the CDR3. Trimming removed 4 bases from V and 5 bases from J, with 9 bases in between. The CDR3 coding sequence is TGCAGCGTTGTCTGGGGTCACGAGCAGTACTTC. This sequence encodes CSVVWGHEQYF.

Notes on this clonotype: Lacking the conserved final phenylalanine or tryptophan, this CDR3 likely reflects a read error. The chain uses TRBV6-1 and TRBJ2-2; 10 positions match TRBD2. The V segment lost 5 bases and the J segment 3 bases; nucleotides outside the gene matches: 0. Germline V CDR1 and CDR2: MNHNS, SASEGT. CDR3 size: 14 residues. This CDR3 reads CASSTSGDTGELFC. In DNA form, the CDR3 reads TGTGCCAGCAGTACTAGCGGGGACACCGGGGAGCTGTTTTGT.

The CDR3 here is CATSDADGTYEQYF. In DNA, the CDR3 is TGTGCCACCAGTGATGCCGACGGTACCTACGAGCAGTACTTC. The chain is built from TRBV24-1 and TRBJ2-7, with D hard to call. Germline CDR1 and CDR2: KGHDR and SFDVKD. The CDR3 has 14 amino acids. V lost 3 bases, J lost 2 bases, and 10 bases lay in between.

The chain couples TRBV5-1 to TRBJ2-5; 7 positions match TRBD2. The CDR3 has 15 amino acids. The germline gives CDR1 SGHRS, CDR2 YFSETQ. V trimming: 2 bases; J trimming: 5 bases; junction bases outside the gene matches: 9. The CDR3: CASSLAGSEGETQYF. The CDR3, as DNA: TGCGCCAGCAGCTTAGCGGGGAGCGAGGGGGAGACCCAGTACTTC.

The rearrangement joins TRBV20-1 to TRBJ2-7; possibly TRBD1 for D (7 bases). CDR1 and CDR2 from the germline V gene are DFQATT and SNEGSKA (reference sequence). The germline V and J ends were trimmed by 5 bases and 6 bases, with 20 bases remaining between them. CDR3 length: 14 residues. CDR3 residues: CSAAQGGPSSEQYF. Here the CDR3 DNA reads TGCAGTGCTGCTCAGGGGGGCCCGAGCAGCGAGCAGTACTTC.

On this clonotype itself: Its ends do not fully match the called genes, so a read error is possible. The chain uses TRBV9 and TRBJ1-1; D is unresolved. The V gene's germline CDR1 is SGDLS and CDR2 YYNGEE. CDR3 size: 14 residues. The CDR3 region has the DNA TGTGCCAGCAGCGTAGACGATCCGAACACTGCAGCTTTCTTT. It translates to CASSVDDPNTAAFF.